The rows below give T cell receptor beta chains drawn from one sample of a study of Ad26.COV2.S vaccination and SARS-CoV-2 variants. Measured with immunoSEQ multiplex PCR; TCRdb has only the in-frame clones, and not every one. The table has 250,000 or so clones, around nine tenths seen once. The sample was peripheral blood, taken in a trial of Ad26.COV2.S vaccine versus placebo. Receptor source: a person aged 18-65 years who received the Ad26.COV2.S COVID-19 vaccine or a placebo. Both conserved end residues are part of each CDR3. Each record gives: clone size, J gene, D gene, V gene, CDR3 protein, CDR3 DNA. D genes are given only for firm matches. Not all rows give a size; the values are once, few, many and, for expanded clones, a class.

>-|TRBJ2-7|TRBD1|TRBV15
CATSRAGTGDSEQYF
TGTGCCACCAGCAGGGCCGGGACAGGGGATAGCGAGCAGTACTTC
>-|TRBJ2-7|-|TRBV6-5
CASRRERTLSYEQYF
TGTGCCAGCAGAAGAGAACGGACTCTCTCCTACGAGCAGTACTTC
>-|TRBJ1-4|-|TRBV6-5
CASSSSWWNNEKLFF
TGTGCCAGCAGTTCCTCATGGTGGAATAATGAAAAACTGTTTTTT
>-|TRBJ1-3|TRBD1|TRBV5-1
CASSLEAGTGLVGPGNTIYF
TGCGCCAGCAGCTTGGAGGCCGGGACAGGGCTTGTTGGCCCTGGAAACACCATATATTTT
>-|TRBJ2-1|TRBD2|TRBV5-6
CASSLGGWRESSYNEQFF
TGTGCCAGCAGCTTGGGGGGTTGGCGGGAGAGCTCCTACAATGAGCAGTTCTTC
>-|TRBJ2-7|-|TRBV10-3
CAISGLPTGSDEQYF
TGTGCCATCAGTGGACTTCCGACGGGGAGCGACGAGCAGTACTTC
>-|TRBJ1-6|TRBD1|TRBV5-6
CASSGRGNSPLHF
TGTGCCAGCAGCGGCAGGGGGAATTCACCCCTCCACTTT
>-|TRBJ1-4|-|TRBV21-1
CASSGRTGVFF
TGTGCTAGCAGCGGGAGGACTGGAGTGTTTTTT
>-|TRBJ1-4|-|TRBV12-3/TRBV12-4
CASSYATNEKLFF
TGTGCCAGCTCTTATGCAACTAATGAAAAACTGTTTTTT
>once|TRBJ2-5|-|TRBV18
CASSPRETETQYF
TGTGCCAGCTCACCAAGGGAGACGGAGACCCAGTACTTC
>-|TRBJ2-3|TRBD2|TRBV3-1/TRBV3-2
CASSRLAGGTDTQYF
TGTGCCAGCAGCCGGCTAGCGGGGGGCACAGATACGCAGTATTTT
>-|TRBJ2-1|-|TRBV7-2
CASSFSTGVRYNEQFF
TGTGCCAGCAGCTTTTCGACCGGCGTCCGTTACAATGAGCAGTTCTTC
>-|TRBJ2-1|-|TRBV5-1
CASSLVGANNEQFF
TGCGCCAGCAGCTTGGTGGGCGCAAACAATGAGCAGTTCTTC
>-|TRBJ1-5|-|TRBV28
CASSFRVNQPQHF
TGTGCCAGCAGTTTTCGAGTTAATCAGCCCCAGCATTTT
>-|TRBJ2-1|TRBD2|TRBV15
CATSSRGDRAGLSNEQFF
TGTGCCACCAGCAGCCGCGGTGATAGAGCGGGACTATCAAATGAGCAGTTCTTC
>-|TRBJ1-1|-|TRBV9
CASSRAGSTEAFF
TGTGCCAGCTCTCGCGCAGGGTCCACTGAAGCTTTCTTT
>-|TRBJ1-4|-|TRBV9
CASSVSGMHGNEKLFF
TGTGCCAGCAGCGTATCAGGGATGCATGGTAATGAAAAACTGTTTTTT
>-|TRBJ1-3|TRBD1|TRBV18
CASSPLGTGYGNTIYF
TGTGCCAGCTCACCACTTGGGACAGGGTATGGAAACACCATATATTTT
>-|TRBJ2-1|TRBD1|TRBV7-9
CASSREQGIGDEQFF
TGTGCCAGCAGCCGAGAACAGGGGATCGGCGATGAGCAGTTCTTC
>-|TRBJ1-1|-|TRBV6-5
CASTGVSGDTEAFF
TGTGCCAGCACCGGGGTATCGGGAGACACTGAAGCTTTCTTT
>-|TRBJ1-5|-|TRBV27
CASSWKGGWQPQHF
TGTGCCAGCAGTTGGAAGGGCGGGTGGCAGCCCCAGCATTTT
>-|TRBJ2-5|-|TRBV5-1
CASSLFGQPTETQYF
TGCGCCAGCAGCTTGTTTGGACAGCCGACGGAGACCCAGTACTTC
>-|TRBJ1-1|-|TRBV3-1/TRBV3-2
CASSRATVNTEAFF
TGTGCCAGCAGCCGGGCGACTGTGAACACTGAAGCTTTCTTT
>-|TRBJ2-1|-|TRBV7-8
CASSLASAASRWKEQFF
TGTGCCAGCAGCTTAGCGTCCGCGGCTAGCCGTTGGAAAGAGCAGTTCTTC
>-|TRBJ1-3|-|TRBV6-2/TRBV6-3
CASSLEGFSGNTIYF
TGTGCCAGCAGTCTTGAGGGCTTCTCTGGAAACACCATATATTTT
>-|TRBJ2-5|TRBD1|TRBV5-1
CASSRQGNQETQYF
TGCGCCAGCAGCCGACAGGGGAACCAAGAGACCCAGTACTTC
>few|TRBJ1-1|TRBD1|TRBV18
CASSLGQLNTEAFF
TGTGCCAGCTCCCTGGGACAGCTGAACACTGAAGCTTTCTTT
>-|TRBJ1-2|-|TRBV7-8
CASSLREDGYTF
TGTGCCAGCAGCTTAAGGGAAGACGGCTACACCTTC
>-|TRBJ2-2|TRBD2|TRBV24-1
CATSDWGGGRNTGELFF
TGTGCCACCAGTGACTGGGGCGGGGGGCGCAACACCGGGGAGCTGTTTTTT
>once|TRBJ2-2|TRBD2|TRBV11-2
CASSFRTSGGIGELFF
TGTGCCAGCAGCTTCAGGACTAGCGGGGGGATCGGGGAGCTGTTTTTT
>-|TRBJ1-5|-|TRBV6-2/TRBV6-3
CASSRLGGSSNQPQHF
TGTGCCAGCAGTCGGCTGGGGGGGAGTAGCAATCAGCCCCAGCATTTT
>-|TRBJ1-1|-|TRBV20-1
CRPSGNTEAFF
TGCAGGCCCTCAGGGAACACTGAAGCTTTCTTT
>-|TRBJ1-1|-|TRBV3-1/TRBV3-2
CASSLGGNTEAFF
TGTGCCAGCAGCCTCGGCGGGAACACTGAAGCTTTCTTT
>-|TRBJ2-7|-|TRBV3-1/TRBV3-2
CASSPIDTSYEQYF
TGTGCCAGCAGCCCCATCGACACGTCCTACGAGCAGTACTTC
>-|TRBJ2-5|-|TRBV4-3
CASSQDWAGKETQYF
TGCGCCAGCAGCCAAGATTGGGCAGGGAAAGAGACCCAGTACTTC
>few|TRBJ2-3|-|TRBV6-5
CASSYTGSTDTQYF
TGTGCCAGCAGTTATACTGGTAGCACAGATACGCAGTATTTT
>-|TRBJ2-5|-|TRBV18
CASSSGTIQETQYF
TGTGCCAGCTCATCAGGGACAATCCAAGAGACCCAGTACTTC
>-|TRBJ2-5|-|TRBV7-6
CASSLEGIGDKETQYF
TGTGCCAGCAGCTTAGAGGGGATCGGGGATAAAGAGACCCAGTACTTC
>-|TRBJ2-1|TRBD2|TRBV9
CASSVGVGGLYEQFF
TGTGCCAGCAGCGTAGGGGTGGGAGGGCTTTATGAGCAGTTCTTC
>-|TRBJ1-2|-|TRBV11-1
CASSVVGGGSYGYTF
TGTGCCAGCAGCGTCGTCGGGGGCGGTAGCTATGGCTACACCTTC
>-|TRBJ2-1|TRBD2|TRBV30
CAWTRTSGRNNEQFF
TGTGCCTGGACCCGTACTAGCGGGAGAAATAATGAGCAGTTCTTC
>-|TRBJ1-4|-|TRBV2
CASSEIGAGGKLFF
TGTGCCAGCAGTGAGATAGGGGCGGGAGGAAAACTGTTTTTT
>-|TRBJ2-5|TRBD2|TRBV11-2
CASSVGNGLAEYQETQYF
TGTGCCAGCAGCGTTGGGAATGGACTAGCGGAATACCAAGAGACCCAGTACTTC
>-|TRBJ2-1|-|TRBV7-3
CASSLAGGPTQDEQFF
TGTGCCAGCAGCTTAGCAGGTGGGCCTACTCAGGATGAGCAGTTCTTC
>medium-sized|TRBJ1-2|-|TRBV9
CASSAGAGTNYGYTF
TGTGCCAGCAGCGCCGGAGCTGGGACTAACTATGGCTACACCTTC
>-|TRBJ1-4|-|TRBV5-4
CASRNHATNEKLFF
TGTGCCAGCAGGAACCATGCAACTAATGAAAAACTGTTTTTT
>-|TRBJ1-2|-|TRBV9
CASSPGGWDYGYTF
TGTGCCAGCAGCCCCGGGGGGTGGGACTATGGCTACACCTTC
>once|TRBJ1-1|-|TRBV7-9
CASSLDLHLNTEAFF
TGTGCCAGCAGCCTGGACCTCCACTTAAACACTGAAGCTTTCTTT
>-|TRBJ1-5|-|TRBV27
CASTPTPPGVGNQPQHF
TGTGCCAGCACCCCGACCCCCCCAGGGGTGGGCAATCAGCCCCAGCATTTT
>-|TRBJ2-3|TRBD1|TRBV13
CASSSPYRGTSTDTQYF
TGTGCCAGCAGCTCCCCTTACAGGGGGACTAGCACAGATACGCAGTATTTT
>-|TRBJ2-2|-|TRBV5-6
CASSFRGELFF
TGTGCCAGCAGCTTCCGCGGGGAGCTGTTTTTT
>-|TRBJ2-5|-|TRBV5-5
CASRVVGGELETQYF
TGTGCCAGCAGGGTAGTAGGGGGTGAGCTAGAGACCCAGTACTTC
>-|TRBJ2-5|TRBD1|TRBV7-2
CASSIGQGKRETQYF
TGTGCCAGCAGCATTGGACAGGGGAAACGAGAGACCCAGTACTTC
>-|TRBJ2-2|-|TRBV19
CASRDPNTGELFF
TGTGCCAGTAGGGACCCGAACACCGGGGAGCTGTTTTTT
>-|TRBJ2-1|TRBD2|TRBV19
CASKYGTSDNNEQFF
TGTGCCAGCAAATACGGGACTAGCGATAACAATGAGCAGTTCTTC
>-|TRBJ2-2|-|TRBV7-3
CASSLGSYTGELFF
TGTGCCAGCAGCTTAGGGTCTTACACCGGGGAGCTGTTTTTT
>-|TRBJ2-6|-|TRBV6-2/TRBV6-3
CASSYPTAGANVLTF
TGTGCCAGCAGTTACCCGACAGCTGGGGCCAACGTCCTGACTTTC
>-|TRBJ1-4|-|TRBV4-2
CASSQEGGEGEKLFF
TGTGCCAGCAGCCAAGAAGGAGGGGAGGGTGAAAAACTGTTTTTT
>-|TRBJ2-4|-|TRBV3-1/TRBV3-2
CASSQVQRTVAKNIQYF
TGTGCCAGCAGCCAAGTTCAAAGGACAGTCGCCAAAAACATTCAGTACTTC